The 27 T cell receptor beta chains below come from one sample, sequenced in a study of a mutant IDH1 vaccine in newly diagnosed glioma. The assay was immunoSEQ multiplex PCR, and TCRdb's table has in-frame clones only and misses some. Of 55,000 to 65,000 clones listed, 75% are singletons. Their antigens remain unidentified. Time point meaning: week 47, end of study. It was 300 ug of mutant IDH1 20-mer peptide that made up each vaccine dose, given with topical imiquimod. This specimen consisted of PBMCs, obtained from a glioma patient whose treatment included an IDH1 peptide vaccine. The receptor source for this set is a man aged 45-65 years with glioma.

This sequence joins TRBV4-1 and TRBJ2-1; no clear D gene. The CDR3 length is 13 residues. Deletions cut 0 bases from V and 2 bases from J, with 2 bases between. The V gene's germline CDR1 is MGHRA and CDR2 YSYEKL. The CDR3 DNA is TGCGCCAGCAGCCAAGATCCCTACAATGAGCAGTTCTTC. Translation gives CASSQDPYNEQFF.

The chain joins TRBV2 to TRBJ1-5; D is perhaps TRBD1 (6 bases). Germline assignment: CDR1 SNHLY and CDR2 FYNNEI. CDR3 length: 15 residues. V was pared by 7 bases and J by 6 bases, with 19 bases between. The CDR3 sequence is CASTLPRTEGQPQHF. CDR3 in DNA: TGTGCCAGCACCCTCCCCAGGACAGAAGGTCAGCCCCAGCATTTT.

Only a few counts were recorded for this clone. Within the sample, other DNA sequences also encode this same CDR3. The chain couples TRBV6-5 to TRBJ1-1; no definite D call. Germline loops: CDR1 MNHEY, CDR2 SVGAGI. The ends were cut back, 0 bases at V and 6 bases at J, with 2 bases in the middle. This CDR3 spans 11 amino acids. CDR3 sequence (DNA): TGTGCCAGCAGTTACTCTTCTGAAGCTTTCTTT. Translated, it gives CASSYSSEAFF.

The chain is built from TRBV7-9 and TRBJ1-1, with 7 bases fitting TRBD1. CDR3 length: 15 amino acids. V dropped 5 bases and J dropped 6; count of bases not matched to a gene: 12. Germline V gene data show CDR1 as SEHNR and CDR2 as FQNEAQ (reference sequence). CDR3 protein: CASSGQGVGAPEAFF. CDR3 sequence (DNA): TGTGCCAGCAGCGGGCAGGGGGTAGGCGCTCCTGAAGCTTTCTTT.

The rearrangement links TRBV5-1 to TRBJ1-4, with D maybe TRBD1 (5 bases). V lost 2 bases to trimming and J lost 8 bases, with 16 bases between them. The germline CDR1 and CDR2 sequences are SGHRS and YFSETQ. This CDR3 region has 15 residues. CDR3 coding DNA: TGCGCCAGCAGCTTATCAGGGTCGGTGAAAGAAAAACTGTTTTTT. Its translation: CASSLSGSVKEKLFF.

The chain combines TRBV5-6 with TRBJ1-1; 10 bases map to TRBD1. The CDR3 is 15 amino acids. Looked up from germline, CDR1 is SGHDT and CDR2 is YYEEEE. V was clipped by 4 bases and J by 2 bases; unmatched bases: 5. The CDR3 bases are TGTGCCAGCAGCCTCGGGACAGGGGCCAACACTGAAGCTTTCTTT. Protein product: CASSLGTGANTEAFF. The complete variable domain, with remaining parts taken from reference TRBV5-6 and TRBJ1-1, reads DAGVTQSPTHLIKTRGQQVTLRCSPKSGHDTVSWYQQALGQGPQFIFQYYEEEERQRGNFPDRFSGHQFPNYSSELNVNALLLGDSALYLCASSLGTGANTEAFFGQGTRLTVV.

The V and J genes are TRBV6-5 and TRBJ1-2; a possible D gene is TRBD1 (6 bases). The CDR3 spans 14 residues. Trimming stripped 2 bases from V and 4 bases from J, with 11 bases between. Germline loops: CDR1 MNHEY, CDR2 SVGAGI. The CDR3 DNA follows: TGTGCCAGCAGTTACGGGGGCGCAAGCTATGGCTACACCTTC. As protein: CASSYGGASYGYTF.

This sequence joins TRBV5-1 and TRBJ1-4; TRBD1 might be the D (6 bases). CDR3 length equals 16 residues. The V and J ends lost 0 bases and 1 base respectively, with 10 bases between them. Germline V gene lookup returns CDR1 SGHRS and CDR2 YFSETQ. The CDR3 spells CASSLEQGETNEKLFF. CDR3 nucleotide sequence: TGCGCCAGCAGCTTGGAACAGGGTGAAACTAATGAAAAACTGTTTTTT.

The V call is TRBV29-1, the J call TRBJ2-1; D is uncertain. The CDR3 contains 15 residues. Trimming pared 2 bases from V and 0 bases from J, leaving 11 bases between. Looked up from germline, CDR1 is SQVTM and CDR2 is ANQGSEA. The DNA for the CDR3 is TGCAGCGTTGAATTCTACTACAGCTCCTACAATGAGCAGTTCTTC. Translation: CSVEFYYSSYNEQFF.

V gene TRBV28 combines with J gene TRBJ1-1, with a tentative D call TRBD1 (5 bases). The ends were cut back, 5 bases at V and 1 base at J, with 17 bases in the middle. The CDR3 is made up of 16 amino acids. The germline V gene encodes CDR1 MDHEN and CDR2 SYDVKM. The chain's CDR3 is CASSPGGFLENTEAFF. In nucleotides, the CDR3 is TGTGCCAGCAGTCCGGGGGGTTTTCTCGAGAACACTGAAGCTTTCTTT. The full variable domain, its missing parts supplied by reference TRBV28 and TRBJ1-1, is DVKVTQSSRYLVKRTGEKVFLECVQDMDHENMFWYRQDPGLGLRLIYFSYDVKMKEKGDIPEGYSVSREKKERFSLILESASTNQTSMYLCASSPGGFLENTEAFFGQGTRLTVV.

The chain is built from TRBV12-5 and TRBJ2-5; 9 bases fit TRBD2. Per the germline V gene, CDR1 is LGHNT and CDR2 is FRNRAP. V was pared by 5 bases and J by 6 bases, with 4 bases of the junction left unmatched. The CDR3 runs to 13 residues. CDR3 region: CASGQAGGQTQYF. DNA of the CDR3: TGTGCTAGTGGTCAAGCGGGGGGACAGACCCAGTACTTC.

This chain links TRBV19 with TRBJ1-2, with TRBD1 as a possible D gene (5 bases). CDR1 and CDR2 from the germline V gene are LNHDA and SQIVND (reference sequence). V was cut by 3 bases and J by 4 bases, with 6 bases left in between. This CDR3 has 12 residues. For the CDR3, the DNA is TGTGCCAGTAGTATGCAGGGCTATGGCTACACCTTC. As protein: CASSMQGYGYTF.

The chain has TRBV6-1 and TRBJ1-2; weak D call: TRBD1 (6 bases). The germline CDR1 and CDR2 sequences are MNHNS and SASEGT. The CDR3 spans 12 residues. Trimming cost V 3 bases and J 8 bases, with 10 bases left between them. CDR3 protein: CASSDWGLGYTF. The CDR3 bases are TGTGCCAGCAGTGATTGGGGGCTGGGCTACACCTTC.

The J gene is TRBJ2-2, the V gene TRBV6-5; D is perhaps TRBD1 (6 bases). In germline, CDR1 is MNHEY, CDR2 SVGAGI. The CDR3 consists of 14 residues. V lost 8 bases and J lost 6, with 16 bases in between. CDR3 sequence: CASDPGQRSGELFF. CDR3 DNA: TGTGCCAGCGACCCGGGACAAAGATCCGGGGAGCTGTTTTTT.

The chain employs TRBV5-6 and TRBJ2-7; D is unresolved. V lost 3 bases, J lost 2 bases, and 12 bases lay in between. Germline V gene lookup returns CDR1 SGHDT and CDR2 YYEEEE. This CDR3 spans 14 amino acids. CDR3 bases: TGTGCCAGCAGCTCGCCCATCGTTCCCTACGAGCAGTACTTC. Translated: CASSSPIVPYEQYF.

This clone is labeled medium-sized (0.01 to 0.1%). The rearrangement joins TRBV5-5 to TRBJ2-7; no clear D. The ends were cut back, 4 bases at V and 3 bases at J, with 5 bases in the middle. There are 11 residues in the CDR3. Germline V gene sequence: CDR1 SGHKS, CDR2 YYEKEE (reference sequence). CDR3 loop: CASSLNYEQYF. In DNA form, the CDR3 reads TGTGCCAGCAGCCTGAACTACGAGCAGTACTTC.

The J gene is TRBJ1-4, the V gene TRBV7-9; no definite D call. Trimming stripped 5 bases from V and 8 bases from J, with 18 bases between. The CDR3 totals 15 residues. The germline CDR1 and CDR2 sequences are SEHNR and FQNEAQ (reference sequence). The CDR3 nucleotides read TGTGCCAGCAGCACCCTTGACCCGGCTGACGAAAAACTGTTTTTT. It encodes CASSTLDPADEKLFF. Drawing the rest from reference TRBV7-9 and TRBJ1-4, the complete variable domain is DTGVSQNPRHKITKRGQNVTFRCDPISEHNRLYWYRQTLGQGPEFLTYFQNEAQLEKSRLLSDRFSAERPKGSFSTLEIQRTEQGDSAMYLCASSTLDPADEKLFFGSGTQLSVL.

V gene TRBV19 combines with J gene TRBJ1-2; D is unresolved. Germline CDR1 reads LNHDA; CDR2 reads SQIVND (reference sequence). V lost 3 bases and J 2 bases, leaving 13 bases between the germline ends. The CDR3 contains 15 residues. The CDR3 DNA reads TGTGCCAGTAGTATCCGCGGAGGGTGGAACTATGGCTACACCTTC. Protein sequence: CASSIRGGWNYGYTF.

The rearrangement uses TRBV18 and TRBJ1-4; D gene unclear. Trimming removed 2 bases at V and 8 bases at J, with 15 bases between. This CDR3 is 15 amino acids long. Germline values: CDR1 KGHSH, CDR2 LQKENI. The CDR3 coding sequence is TGTGCCAGCTCACCAGGGGAAGGGAGTGGCGAAAAACTGTTTTTT. As protein: CASSPGEGSGEKLFF. The variable domain in full, with the rest retrieved from reference TRBV18 and TRBJ1-4, is NAGVMQNPRHLVRRRGQEARLRCSPMKGHSHVYWYRQLPEEGLKFMVYLQKENIIDESGMPKERFSAEFPKEGPSILRIQQVVRGDSAAYFCASSPGEGSGEKLFFGSGTQLSVL.

The chain joins TRBV30 to TRBJ2-7, with 8 bases matching TRBD1. Germline V lookup: CDR1 GTSNPN, CDR2 SVGIG (reference sequence). V lost 3 bases and J lost 4; bases outside the gene matches: 5. This CDR3 region has 13 residues. In nucleotides, the CDR3 is TGTGCCTGGAGGGGGTGGGACAGGTACGAGCAGTACTTC. As protein: CAWRGWDRYEQYF. Complete variable domain (other parts from reference TRBV30 and TRBJ2-7): SQTIHQWPATLVQPVGSPLSLECTVEGTSNPNLYWYRQAAGRGLQLLFYSVGIGQISSEVPQNLSASRPQDRQFILSSKKLLLSDSGFYLCAWRGWDRYEQYFGPGTRLTVT.

V and J are TRBV29-1 and TRBJ2-7; maybe TRBD1 (5 bases). The CDR3 has 14 residues. Deletions cut 4 bases from V and 0 bases from J, with 13 bases between. Germline CDR1 is SQVTM and CDR2 is ANQGSEA. In DNA, the CDR3 is TGCAGCGTTGCACAGGACAACTACTCCTACGAGCAGTACTTC. It translates to CSVAQDNYSYEQYF.

V and J are TRBV30 and TRBJ2-3; 7 positions agree with TRBD2. The V and J ends lost 1 base and 4 bases, in that order; junction bases with no gene match: 8. This CDR3 has 15 amino acids. The germline V gene encodes CDR1 GTSNPN and CDR2 SVGIG (reference sequence). The CDR3 is CAWSGTGGGADTQYF. The CDR3 DNA reads as TGTGCCTGGAGTGGAACGGGGGGAGGGGCAGATACGCAGTATTTT.

This chain uses TRBV7-6 with TRBJ2-5; 16 positions match TRBD2. Losses at the gene ends were 5 bases for V and 2 bases for J; bases not matched to a gene: 2. CDR3 length equals 16 residues. Germline CDR1 and CDR2: SGHVS and FNYEAQ. The DNA of the CDR3 is TGTGCCAGCAGCCTGGGACTAGCGGGGGGGCAAGAGACCCAGTACTTC. This gives the protein CASSLGLAGGQETQYF.

The chain joins TRBV27 to TRBJ2-6; 7 bases align to TRBD1. The ends lost 7 bases at V and 4 bases at J; junction bases unmatched: 10. CDR3 length: 16 residues. The V gene's germline CDR1 is MNHEY and CDR2 SMNVEV (reference sequence). The CDR3 nucleotides read TGTGCCAGCACTTGGCGACCGGGACAGGGGGCCAACGTCCTGACTTTC. Amino acids: CASTWRPGQGANVLTF.

V usage is TRBV19 and J usage is TRBJ2-5; either TRBD1 or TRBD2 may supply D (5 bases each). Germline V gene data show CDR1 as LNHDA and CDR2 as SQIVND (reference sequence). With 3 bases removed from V and 4 bases from J, the gap between germline ends came to 9 bases. The length of the CDR3 is 13 residues. For the CDR3, the DNA is TGTGCCAGTAGTATCGGGGCCGGAGAGACCCAGTACTTC. Translated, it gives CASSIGAGETQYF.

The CDR3 here is CSVSQNTQYF. In nucleotides, the CDR3 is TGCAGCGTTAGCCAAAATACGCAGTATTTT. The rearrangement uses TRBV29-1 and TRBJ2-3; D is unclear. Trimming left V 5 bases short and J 7 bases short, with 7 bases between. From germline, CDR1 is SQVTM and CDR2 ANQGSEA. The CDR3 has 10 amino acids.

In its sample, this clone was seen once. The rearrangement links TRBV6-5 to TRBJ1-1, with D uncertain. CDR1 is MNHEY and CDR2 is SVGAGI in the germline V gene. This CDR3 region has 15 residues. V lost 0 bases and J 4 bases, leaving 12 bases between the germline ends. The CDR3 bases are TGTGCCAGCAGTTACTCGAAGGTGCTGTCCACTGAAGCTTTCTTT. Translation gives CASSYSKVLSTEAFF.